This T cell receptor (beta chain) was sequenced for a study of identical twins. Per the germline V gene, CDR1 is DFQATT and CDR2 is SNEGSKA (reference sequence). CDR3 length: 12 amino acids. Trimming left V 5 bases short and J 7 bases short, with 14 bases between. TCRdb re-analysed the 5' RACE reads in MiXCR, keeping a single row per CDR3 protein. Among 250,000 or so distinct CDR3 sequences, roughly 13% were seen once, and the ten largest hold 3.5% to 5%. General study results and limits: While abundant cord blood beta clonotypes carried fewer insertions, memory repertoires showed no such pattern.

In its sample, this clonotype was seen many times. The target antigen is unknown. The same data also went into a second study, on yellow fever vaccine responses in identical twins. In that study: Reported findings indicate that twins' vaccine T cell responses seemed partially convergent, partially personalized.

The TCR originated in a woman between 18 and 30 years old in good health. The chain uses TRBV20-1 and TRBJ1-2; D uncertain. Specimen: memory (CD45RO+) T cells sorted from blood. As DNA, the CDR3 is TGCAGTGCTCCCCCAGTGGGGAGTGGCTACACCTTC. This gives the protein CSAPPVGSGYTF.